The entry below gives a single TCR beta chain sequence along with its context. Its recognized antigen is unknown. Base-call qualities are not available, and no considerably larger clone is one nucleotide away. The entry originates in a study of blood T cell repertoires in COVID-19 (dated by TCRdb to the early 2020s). Turning to the overall study: Samples covering the acute and convalescent phases of COVID-19 were provided by collaborators in the United States, Italy and Spain. The prospective study material was composed of cDNA or gDNA derived from T cells, B-cell-depleted T cells, or PBMCs. The dataset comprised deeply sampled blood TCRbeta repertoires from subjects exposed to, actively infected with, or recovered from COVID-19. A freely available public database, intended as a resource for researchers studying the immune response to SARS-CoV-2, is where the repertoires were released. The samples were drawn from two sources: the first 160 participants of the ongoing ImmuneRACE study, and 1,000 to 1,500 subjects contributed by 6 global collaborators. A de-identified subject ID, COVID-19 status, age in years and sex were almost always included in the sample metadata. Where HLA class I and class II types were available, the types were taken from metadata supplied by the sample provider, not from assay-based typing.

On the study overall, not on this receptor specifically: The amount of clinical and demographic metadata varied by source and participant and was provided uncurated.

TCRbeta CDR3 regions were amplified from genomic DNA by means of the immunoSEQ Assay, a bias-controlled multiplex PCR. The paper's data handling went like this. The number of nucleated cells in each sample was estimated by amplification of reference gene primers within the assay. Sequence reads were collapsed and filtered to measure the absolute abundance of every unique TCRbeta CDR3 rearrangement. Productive Simpson clonality was computed per sample as the square root of Simpson's diversity index over productive rearrangements. TCRdb obtained this table from immuneACCESS and retained in-frame rearrangements with V and J assigned. These tables miss some clones; where compared with another copy, unresolved V genes account for less than half of the shortfall, and the remainder is unexplained. V and J calls and clone size are copied from that table; D and trimming were computed from the DNA. The sample yields around 24,000 clones; 90% were counted once. Over 1.5% of the sample is taken by the ten largest.

Sequences SGHDT (CDR1) and YYEEEE (CDR2) are obtained from the germline V gene. From its cysteine to its phenylalanine, the CDR3 spans 15 amino acids. The read is trimmed to its CDR3 DNA, 45 bases read in frame from base 1. A distance of 19 bases separates the germline ends of V and J, which lose 2 bases and 7 bases respectively. Collaborating institutions collected whole blood in K2EDTA tubes following their own protocols. For TCRbeta analysis, collaborator samples were shipped as frozen whole blood, as isolated PBMCs, or as DNA extracted from either sample type. This sequence was found in a woman in her sixties with active COVID-19. Input material: peripheral blood. The chain joins TRBV5-6 to TRBJ2-7, with the D gene too uncertain to name. This receptor carries the CDR3 CASSLSALISKEQYF. The bases read TGTGCCAGCAGCTTATCAGCGCTCATCTCGAAGGAGCAGTACTTC.